The 5 T cell receptor beta chains in this list originate from one sample, sequenced in a study of cytomegalovirus exposure and HLA in healthy donors. 60 Vbeta and 13 Jbeta primers were used in PCR. Produced via immunoSEQ multiplex PCR; TCRdb's table is partial and in-frame only. The sample yields 90,000 or so clones, about 78% seen once. The sequencing input was PBMCs. The receptor source for this set is a woman aged 40 to 55 in good health and CMV-seronegative.

Concerning this clone itself: One end of the junction varies from germline; a read error may be responsible. This rearrangement joins TRBV7-9 to TRBJ2-3; 7 bases match TRBD1. The germline V gene has CDR1 SEHNR and CDR2 FQNEAQ (reference sequence). The CDR3 covers 15 residues. The CDR3 nucleotides read TGTGCCAGCAGTTTAGACAGGGCGGTACCAGATACGCAGTATTTT. Translated, it gives CASSLDRAVPDTQYF.

The chain recombines TRBV19 with TRBJ2-1; the match to TRBD2 covers 14 bases. Germline loops: CDR1 LNHDA, CDR2 SQIVND (reference sequence). With 8 bases clipped from V and 8 bases from J, the junction kept 8 bases outside the gene matches. The CDR3 consists of 15 residues. CDR3 nucleotide sequence: TGTGCCAGTGAAAAAAGGACTAGCGGGGGGCATGAGCAGTTCTTC. Protein product: CASEKRTSGGHEQFF.

This rearrangement joins TRBV19 to TRBJ2-1, with TRBD2 identical over 11 bases. J lost 7 bases, V lost 5 bases, and 7 bases had no gene match. The CDR3 is made up of 15 amino acids. The germline CDR1 and CDR2 sequences are LNHDA and SQIVND (reference sequence). The CDR3, as DNA: TGTGCCAGTAGTGGGTTAGCGGGAGGGAAGAATGAGCAGTTCTTC. Its protein is CASSGLAGGKNEQFF.

The chain carries TRBV7-2 and TRBJ1-5; 9 nucleotides agree with TRBD1. This CDR3 is 15 amino acids long. V gave up 1 base and J gave up 2 bases; unmatched junction bases: 0. Germline values: CDR1 SGHTA, CDR2 FQGNSA. Written as DNA, the CDR3 is TGTGCCAGCAGCTTAGGGGACAGGGGCAATCAGCCCCAGCATTTT. This translates into CASSLGDRGNQPQHF.

The genes are TRBV6-4 and TRBJ1-5; 8 positions agree with TRBD1. This CDR3 comprises 15 residues. The junction had 6 bases not matched to a gene; V was cut back by 8 bases and J by 0 bases. Per the germline V gene, CDR1 is MRHNA and CDR2 is SNTAGT. As DNA, the CDR3 is TGTGCCAGCCGGGACAGGAAAGATAGCAATCAGCCCCAGCATTTT. As protein: CASRDRKDSNQPQHF.